The following is a TCR beta chain sequence with its context. It has no known antigen specificity. There are no base qualities to consult, and no much larger clone falls within one base. The germline V gene (reference sequence) sets CDR1 to SEHNR and CDR2 to FQNEAQ. There are 17 amino acids in the CDR3, from cysteine to phenylalanine inclusive. Only the CDR3 DNA is retained, 51 bases long and in frame from the first base. The germline V and J ends show losses of 0 bases and 2 bases respectively, and no gene match explains 6 bases of the junction. The source of the sample is a study of blood T cells in healthy people across ages (dated by TCRdb to the mid-2010s). With regard to the full study: Template switching captured roughly one uniquely barcoded TCR beta cDNA molecule per two T cells in model experiments. Age-related changes in TCR beta repertoire diversity were measured in the study by deep sequencing normalized with unique cDNA molecular identifiers. The donors were split into four age groups: young (average 16 years), middle-aged (39), aged (62) and long-lived (about 82). To avoid experimental bias, donors of different ages were randomly spread across the sequencing lanes. For two donors (one aged 18 to 30 and one aged 80 or older), the study analyzed two additional independent replicas of 1 million unique cDNA reads from the same blood draw.

Broader findings and caveats from the paper: The long-lived group showed more naive CD4+ T cells, fewer expanded clones and increased TCR diversity than the aged group, suggesting age selection. Because donor CMV infection status was unknown, age-related changes in expanded clonotypes were potentially confounded. Bulk unsorted PBMC profiling prevented conclusive comparison of naive and antigen-experienced compartments. Observed TCR beta diversity per million T cells fell roughly linearly with age, and a significant reduction was already apparent by age roughly 41. A strong correlation was found between observed TCR beta diversity and the percentage of naive T cells measured by flow cytometry. Estimates of total diversity from one million sequenced T cells were regarded as lower bounds and underestimates.

The donors were 40 or so Caucasian individuals from Russia, aged roughly 6 to 100 years, who were systemically healthy. Each donor gave roughly 11 milliliters of peripheral blood, drawn into EDTA-treated Vacutainer tubes. Ficoll-Paque density-gradient centrifugation was used to isolate PBMCs, with at least 6 million obtained per sample. Total RNA, at least 5 micrograms per sample, was extracted from PBMCs with Trizol reagent. For every donor, flow cytometry on a PBMC aliquot measured the percentage of naive CD45RAhigh/CD27high T cells. Libraries were constructed by 5' RACE. Sequencing relied on an Illumina HiSeq 2500. A second PCR of about 6 to 11 cycles was performed with a sample-barcoded 5' primer and a J-beta primer mix. A unique molecular identifier was introduced onto each TCR beta cDNA molecule by a template-switch 5' adaptor carrying 12 random nucleotides. Each sample yielded at least 3 million CDR3-containing paired-end reads. The Mint cDNA synthesis kit, primed by a TRBC-specific oligonucleotide, was used to synthesize first-strand cDNA from all RNA. All cDNA was treated with uracil-DNA glycosylase and then went through a first 18-cycle PCR with the universal primers M1SS and BC2_uni_R. The authors' pipeline ran thus. Each sample was normalized by randomly selecting 1 million high-quality reads, each carrying a distinct molecular identifier. Reads sharing molecular identifiers were discarded rather than binned into consensus sequences. CDR3 identification, clonotype clustering and error correction used MiTCR with a Q25 quality threshold and the strictest error-elimination algorithm. A nonparametric unseen species model with Euler transformation was used to estimate a lower bound on total TCR beta diversity. Using fastp at Q25 and MiXCR, TCRdb reprocessed the public reads and kept productive beta chains. Each CDR3 protein gets just one entry, which takes the most common genes and DNA from the rows behind it. TCRdb's processing, not the authors' own work, is the source of the V and J calls. For this sample the table gives hundreds of thousands of distinct CDR3 sequences, of which 32% were detected only once. Approximately 15% of the sample is in the top ten clones.

This TCR was sampled from a woman aged 80 or older in good health. Donor details come from another sample of the same person, matched by shared clones. The rearranged chain carries TRBV7-9 and TRBJ2-5, with TRBD1 identical over 10 junction bases. The sequencing input was blood. The DNA sequence follows: TGTGCCAGCAGCTTAGCGGCCAGGGACAGGGGACAAGAGACCCAGTACTTC. It specifies CASSLAARDRGQETQYF.